This T cell receptor beta chain is drawn from a study of T-cell reconstitution after alpha-beta-depleted transplantation in children. Study results and caveats: Some patients' high day-60 TCRbeta diversity was traced to surviving recipient T cells and thymic progenitors. Several hundred graft clones that had expanded were reportedly the source of alpha-beta T cells about two months after transplant. By one year post-transplant, T-cell counts and diversity largely arose from T cells that were newly produced.

This clonotype appeared many times. Its antigen is unknown. Germline and junction disagree at one end, which may indicate a read error. This sample's TCRbeta library carried unique molecular identifier barcodes. TCRdb processed the PCR reads anew with MiXCR; each CDR3 protein has one entry. The top ten hold approximately 84% of the sample, which has roughly 5,900 distinct CDR3 sequences, about 16% seen once. The source was PBMCs, mostly from graft donor cells, collected 180 days after TCRalphabeta/CD19-depleted stem cell transplant. The TCR comes from a patient under 10 years old who had a stem cell transplant for inherited bone marrow failure, so the T cells may come from the graft donor.

The CDR3 nucleotides are TGTGCCAGCAGCGTAGCGGGAGGGCCTGACTACGAGCAGTACTTC. This gives the protein CASSVAGGPDYEQYF. This chain joins TRBV7-2 and TRBJ2-7; 11 bases align to TRBD2. The CDR3 has 15 amino acids. CDR1 is SGHTA, CDR2 FQGNSA, per germline.